This entry lists 5 T cell receptor beta chains sequenced from one sample in a study of human T cells and chemical hapten exposure. Each CDR3 protein gets one entry after TCRdb re-called the RACE reads with MiXCR. This sample carries 300,000 to 450,000 distinct CDR3 sequences, roughly 4.6% of them seen once, and the ten largest clones take 2% to 3%. Time point meaning: pre-sensitization, week 0. The sample's treatment: therapeutic diphenylcyclopropenone sensitization with weekly scalp DPC. This specimen was whole blood, taken in connection with sensitization to the hapten diphenylcyclopropenone (DPC). The receptor source for this set is a woman aged 45-65 years with alopecia areata. Some clones in this sample may be carry-over from other donors' samples.

The sample holds many counts of this clonotype. The chain is built from TRBV21-1 and TRBJ2-3; TRBD1, the table's D call, was not compared with the DNA. TRBV21-1 is deemed a pseudogene. The length of the CDR3 is 14 residues. Here the CDR3 reads CASLRGSELDTQYF. Here the CDR3 DNA reads TGTGCCAGCCTAAGGGGGAGTGAGTTGGATACGCAGTATTTT.

V usage is TRBV12-3 or TRBV12-4 and J usage is TRBJ2-3; the D is unclear. V lost 2 bases and J 3 bases, leaving 9 bases between the germline ends. CDR3 size: 14 residues. The DNA for the CDR3 is TGTGCCAGCAGTTTAAATTGGGCTACAGATACGCAGTATTTT. Translation gives CASSLNWATDTQYF.

There are many counts of this clonotype. The chain combines TRBV7-2 with TRBJ2-1, with D possibly being TRBD1 or TRBD2 (6 bases each). Trimming removed 1 base at V and 2 bases at J, with 15 bases between. The CDR3 sequence is 17 residues long. Germline CDR1 is SGHTA and CDR2 is FQGNSA. CDR3 DNA: TGTGCCAGCAGCTTAGTGATTCCGGGGGCAACCTACAATGAGCAGTTCTTC. Translation gives CASSLVIPGATYNEQFF.

CDR3 coding DNA: TGCGCCAGCAGCTTGTTGGCGGGGGTGCAAGAGACCCAGTACTTC. Translating it yields CASSLLAGVQETQYF. V gene TRBV5-1 combines with J gene TRBJ2-5; 7 nucleotides align to TRBD2. J gave up 2 bases and V 1 base, and 5 bases lay outside the gene matches. CDR1 SGHRS and CDR2 YFSETQ come from the germline V gene. The CDR3 runs to 15 residues. Full variable domain (outside the CDR3, taken from reference TRBV5-1 and TRBJ2-5): KAGVTQTPRYLIKTRGQQVTLSCSPISGHRSVSWYQQTPGQGLQFLFEYFSETQRNKGNFPGRFSGRQFSNSRSEMNVSTLELGDSALYLCASSLLAGVQETQYFGPGTRLLVL.

This clonotype was seen at least ten times. The chain recombines TRBV3-1 with TRBJ2-2, with 8 bases that match TRBD1. CDR1 and CDR2 (germline): LGHDT, YNNKEL (reference sequence). This CDR3 is 17 amino acids long. J was trimmed by 3 bases and V by 4 bases; bases with no gene match: 10. In nucleotides, the CDR3 is TGTGCCAGCAGCCCCGGACAGGGCTCGGGGTACACCGGGGAGCTGTTTTTT. This sequence encodes CASSPGQGSGYTGELFF.